Sequencing of this T cell receptor (beta chain) was carried out in a study of T cell responses to AZD1222 COVID-19 vaccine. The assay was immunoSEQ multiplex PCR, and TCRdb's table has in-frame clones only and misses some. The table includes 79,000 or so clones, over 60% detected once. V shed 0 bases and J shed 0 bases, with 7 bases lying between them. Germline CDR1 is SGDLS and CDR2 is YYNGEE. This CDR3 spans 15 amino acids. The sample in question was peripheral blood, obtained 28 days after the second dose of the MenACWY control vaccine. This chain joins TRBV9 and TRBJ2-1; a weak D match, TRBD2 (5 bases). This clonotype was obtained from an adult who received the MenACWY meningococcal vaccine as a control. CDR3: CASSVDGDSYNEQFF. DNA of the CDR3: TGTGCCAGCAGCGTAGACGGGGACTCCTACAATGAGCAGTTCTTC. The full variable domain, completed using reference TRBV9 and TRBJ2-1, is DSGVTQTPKHLITATGQRVTLRCSPRSGDLSVYWYQQSLDQGLQFLIQYYNGEERAKGNILERFSAQQFPDLHSELNLSSLELGDSALYFCASSVDGDSYNEQFFGPGTRLTVL.